One sample yielded the 21 T cell receptor beta chains listed below, sequenced in a study of cytomegalovirus exposure and HLA in healthy donors. It was with 60 Vbeta and 13 Jbeta primers that the PCR ran. Some clones are missing from TCRdb's copy, which holds only in-frame ones; the method was immunoSEQ multiplex PCR. The sample yields about 190,000 clones, approximately 80% seen once. Specimen: PBMCs. These receptors came from a boy aged 2 to 10 in good health and CMV-seronegative.

This CDR3 reads CASSVATGVEGPATNEKLFF. The CDR3 DNA reads TGTGCCAGCAGCGTAGCTACGGGGGTAGAGGGGCCCGCAACTAATGAAAAACTGTTTTTT. The chain couples TRBV9 to TRBJ1-4; tentatively, D is TRBD1 (5 bases). CDR3 length: 20 residues. Germline loops: CDR1 SGDLS, CDR2 YYNGEE. V was clipped by 0 bases and J by 0 bases, with 21 bases between them. The full variable domain, in which reference TRBV9 and TRBJ1-4 provide the parts outside the CDR3, is DSGVTQTPKHLITATGQRVTLRCSPRSGDLSVYWYQQSLDQGLQFLIQYYNGEERAKGNILERFSAQQFPDLHSELNLSSLELGDSALYFCASSVATGVEGPATNEKLFFGSGTQLSVL.

CDR3 residues: CASSFTAGTGGFTGELFF. The CDR3 nucleotides are TGTGCCAGCAGCTTTACAGCCGGGACAGGGGGATTTACCGGGGAGCTGTTTTTT. The V gene is TRBV7-6, the J gene TRBJ2-2; 11 bases fit TRBD1. CDR1 SGHVS and CDR2 FNYEAQ come from the germline V gene. J was trimmed by 5 bases and V by 3 bases; bases with no gene match: 11. This CDR3 region has 18 residues.

The rearrangement uses TRBV6-5 and TRBJ2-7; a possible D gene is TRBD1 (6 bases). Trimming removed 0 bases from V and 3 bases from J, with 15 bases in between. CDR1 and CDR2 (germline): MNHEY, SVGAGI. The CDR3 runs 16 residues. CDR3 in DNA: TGTGCCAGCAGTTACTCGTCAGGGGAAGTATTCTACGAGCAGTACTTC. Its protein is CASSYSSGEVFYEQYF.

CDR3 in amino acids: CASSTGGGRTEAFF. Here the CDR3 DNA reads TGTGCCAGCAGCACAGGGGGCGGGAGGACTGAAGCTTTCTTT. The gene calls are TRBV6-5 and TRBJ1-1; 9 nucleotides align to TRBD1. Germline CDR1 MNHEY, CDR2 SVGAGI. J was trimmed by 5 bases and V by 6 bases; bases with no gene match: 7. The CDR3 loop spans 14 amino acids.

For this clone: Other DNA sequences in the sample encode the same CDR3. The CDR3: CASSEAGGTGELFF. In nucleotides, the CDR3 is TGTGCCAGCAGTGAAGCGGGGGGTACCGGGGAGCTGTTTTTT. V and J are TRBV6-4 and TRBJ2-2, with TRBD2 matching 9 bases. Germline V gene data show CDR1 as MRHNA and CDR2 as SNTAGT. V lost 3 bases, J lost 5 bases, and 1 base stayed unmatched. This CDR3 has 14 amino acids.

The chain is built from TRBV28 and TRBJ1-2; D remains ambiguous. The CDR3 sequence is 13 residues long. Trimming took off 8 bases at V and 2 bases at J, with 12 bases between the two ends. Germline values: CDR1 MDHEN, CDR2 SYDVKM. The CDR3 nucleotides are TGTGCCAGCCGTCCCGCTACGAACTATGGCTACACCTTC. As protein: CASRPATNYGYTF.

V gene TRBV6-1 combines with J gene TRBJ1-4; possibly TRBD1 for D (6 bases). CDR1 MNHNS and CDR2 SASEGT come from the germline V gene. CDR3 length: 11 residues. V was trimmed by 7 bases and J by 10 bases, leaving 10 bases between them. This chain's CDR3 is CASTRGGKLFF. The CDR3 DNA sequence: TGTGCCAGCACTCGAGGGGGAAAACTGTTTTTT.

This chain connects TRBV7-8 to TRBJ2-1; 8 bases align to TRBD2. CDR3 length: 15 amino acids. Trimming at V came to 5 bases and at J to 7 bases, leaving 10 bases not matched to a gene. From germline, CDR1 is SGHVS and CDR2 FQNEAQ. This chain's CDR3 is CASSPTGTSPNEQFF. In nucleotides, the CDR3 is TGTGCCAGCAGCCCCACCGGGACTAGTCCTAATGAGCAGTTCTTC.

The chain couples TRBV5-1 to TRBJ1-6, with TRBD1 identical over 10 bases. Germline loops: CDR1 SGHRS, CDR2 YFSETQ. This CDR3 has 16 amino acids. The trim removed 3 bases at V and 5 bases at J, leaving 5 bases unmatched. DNA of the CDR3: TGCGCCAGCAGCTCGGGAGGGACAGGGGATAATTCACCCCTCCACTTT. Protein sequence: CASSSGGTGDNSPLHF.

CDR3 DNA sequence: TGTGCCAGCAGCCGGAATCGGGACTACGAGCAGTACTTC. It specifies CASSRNRDYEQYF. The rearrangement uses TRBV7-2 and TRBJ2-7; TRBD2 is a possible D gene (5 bases). CDR3 size: 13 residues. Trimming pared 5 bases from V and 3 bases from J, leaving 11 bases between. The germline CDR1 and CDR2 sequences are SGHTA and FQGNSA. The whole variable domain, filled in from reference TRBV7-2 and TRBJ2-7, reads GAGVSQSPSNKVTEKGKDVELRCDPISGHTALYWYRQSLGQGLEFLIYFQGNSAPDKSGLPSDRFSAERTGGSVSTLTIQRTQQEDSAVYLCASSRNRDYEQYFGPGTRLTVT.

The gene calls are TRBV6-5 and TRBJ2-5, with a weak D call TRBD2 (7 bases). CDR3 size: 13 residues. Germline V gene sequence: CDR1 MNHEY, CDR2 SVGAGI. The V end was cut by 3 bases, the J end by 9 bases, with 14 bases between. The CDR3 is CASSYRGGFSQYF. The DNA for the CDR3 is TGTGCCAGCAGTTATAGGGGGGGTTTTTCCCAGTACTTC.

This rearrangement joins TRBV13 to TRBJ1-2, with D possibly being TRBD1 (6 bases). CDR1 is PRHDT, CDR2 FYEKMQ, per germline (reference sequence). Trimming took off 5 bases at V and 2 bases at J, with 18 bases between the two ends. This CDR3 is 16 amino acids long. The CDR3 loop reads CASSPFKGETNYGYTF. CDR3 nucleotide sequence: TGTGCCAGCAGCCCATTCAAGGGGGAAACGAACTATGGCTACACCTTC. Drawing the rest from reference TRBV13 and TRBJ1-2, the complete variable domain is AAGVIQSPRHLIKEKRETATLKCYPIPRHDTVYWYQQGPGQDPQFLISFYEKMQSDKGSIPDRFSAQQFSDYHSELNMSSLELGDSALYFCASSPFKGETNYGYTFGSGTRLTVV.

The rearrangement links TRBV7-2 to TRBJ1-1; D is unresolved. V dropped 7 bases and J dropped 2 bases, with 14 bases sitting between them. CDR3 length equals 14 residues. Germline lookup yields CDR1 SGHTA and CDR2 FQGNSA. The chain's CDR3 is CASKGGSHNTEAFF. The DNA of the CDR3 is TGTGCCAGCAAAGGAGGCAGTCATAACACTGAAGCTTTCTTT.

The chain has TRBV6-5 and TRBJ2-2; no clear D. Germline-derived CDR1 and CDR2 are MNHEY and SVGAGI. V lost 2 bases, J lost 4 bases, and 5 bases lay in between. The CDR3 loop spans 13 amino acids. The CDR3 DNA reads TGTGCCAGCAGTTACCAGGTCACCGGGGAGCTGTTTTTT. Residues: CASSYQVTGELFF.

The genes are TRBV7-2 and TRBJ1-3; 9 positions match TRBD1. The CDR3 is 15 amino acids. Germline loops: CDR1 SGHTA, CDR2 FQGNSA. Trimming at V came to 5 bases and at J to 8 bases, leaving 10 bases not matched to a gene. The CDR3 DNA follows: TGTGCCAGCAGCCCGCAGGGGGACAGGGTTGACACCATATATTTT. The encoded protein is CASSPQGDRVDTIYF.

The rearrangement links TRBV5-6 to TRBJ1-2, with D possibly TRBD1 on 5 matching bases. Germline V gene lookup returns CDR1 SGHDT and CDR2 YYEEEE. Trimming took 0 bases from V and 0 from J, leaving 12 bases between them. The CDR3 is 16 amino acids. The DNA of the CDR3 is TGTGCCAGCAGCTTGGAGTCAGGGTCACCTAACTATGGCTACACCTTC. Encoded protein: CASSLESGSPNYGYTF.

V usage is TRBV15 and J usage is TRBJ1-1; D uncertain. This CDR3 spans 15 amino acids. Trimming removed 0 bases from V and 4 bases from J, with 12 bases in between. In germline, CDR1 is LNHNV, CDR2 YYDKDF (reference sequence). CDR3 protein: CATSRDSGPGTEAFF. The CDR3 coding sequence is TGTGCCACCAGCAGAGACAGCGGGCCTGGCACTGAAGCTTTCTTT.

CDR3 loop: CASSAGQGGYTF. CDR3 in DNA: TGTGCCAGTAGTGCGGGACAGGGGGGCTACACCTTC. V usage is TRBV19 and J usage is TRBJ1-2; 10 nucleotides agree with TRBD1. J lost 8 bases, V lost 5 bases, and 2 bases had no gene match. The CDR3 extends over 12 amino acids. Germline V CDR1 and CDR2: LNHDA, SQIVND (reference sequence). The full variable domain, rest sourced from reference TRBV19 and TRBJ1-2, is DGGITQSPKYLFRKEGQNVTLSCEQNLNHDAMYWYRQDPGQGLRLIYYSQIVNDFQKGDIAEGYSVSREKKESFPLTVTSAQKNPTAFYLCASSAGQGGYTFGSGTRLTVV.

This clone was detected only once. The J gene is TRBJ2-1, the V gene TRBV5-1, with 8 positions matching TRBD2. Germline trimming cut 2 bases from V and 8 bases from J; bases unmatched to any gene: 6. The CDR3 covers 14 residues. Germline V lookup: CDR1 SGHRS, CDR2 YFSETQ. CDR3 in DNA: TGCGCCAGCAGCTTAGCGGGAGTTGAGGATGAGCAGTTCTTC. The encoded protein is CASSLAGVEDEQFF.

The V call is TRBV7-6, the J call TRBJ2-7; D is ambiguous. Trimming removed 0 bases from V and 2 bases from J, with 8 bases in between. Germline assignment: CDR1 SGHVS and CDR2 FNYEAQ. There are 14 residues in the CDR3. The CDR3 loop is CASSLAPTTYEQYF. DNA for the CDR3: TGTGCCAGCAGCTTAGCGCCTACTACCTACGAGCAGTACTTC.

The rearrangement links TRBV11-2 to TRBJ1-5, with D unclear. The CDR3 is 13 residues long. Germline lookup yields CDR1 SGHAT and CDR2 FQNNGV. With 3 bases removed from V and 5 bases from J, the gap between germline ends came to 8 bases. This CDR3 reads CASSFGFDQPQHF. The CDR3 nucleotides are TGTGCCAGCAGCTTCGGGTTCGATCAGCCCCAGCATTTT.